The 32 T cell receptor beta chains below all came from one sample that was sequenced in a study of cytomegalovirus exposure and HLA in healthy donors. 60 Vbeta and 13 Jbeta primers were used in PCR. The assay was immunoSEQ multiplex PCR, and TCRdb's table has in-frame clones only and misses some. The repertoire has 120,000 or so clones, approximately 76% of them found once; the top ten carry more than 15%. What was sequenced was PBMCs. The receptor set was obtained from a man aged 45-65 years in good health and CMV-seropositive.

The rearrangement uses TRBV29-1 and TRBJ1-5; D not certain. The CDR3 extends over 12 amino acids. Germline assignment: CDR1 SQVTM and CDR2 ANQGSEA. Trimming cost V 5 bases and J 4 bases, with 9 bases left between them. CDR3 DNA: TGCAGCGTTCAATTAGCGAATCAGCCCCAGCATTTT. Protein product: CSVQLANQPQHF. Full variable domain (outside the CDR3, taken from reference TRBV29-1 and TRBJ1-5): SAVISQKPSRDICQRGTSLTIQCQVDSQVTMMFWYRQQPGQSLTLIATANQGSEATYESGFVIDKFPISRPNLTFSTLTVSNMSPEDSSIYLCSVQLANQPQHFGDGTRLSIL.

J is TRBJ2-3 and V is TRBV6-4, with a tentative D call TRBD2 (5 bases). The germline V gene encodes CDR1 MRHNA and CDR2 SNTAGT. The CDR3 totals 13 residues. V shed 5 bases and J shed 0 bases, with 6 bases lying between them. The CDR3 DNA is TGTGCCAGCAGTCGAGGGAGCACAGATACGCAGTATTTT. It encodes CASSRGSTDTQYF.

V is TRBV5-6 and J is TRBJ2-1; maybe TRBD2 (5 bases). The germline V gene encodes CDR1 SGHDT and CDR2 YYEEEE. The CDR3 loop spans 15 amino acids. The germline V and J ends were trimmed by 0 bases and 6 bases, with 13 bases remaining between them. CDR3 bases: TGTGCCAGCAGCTTGGTCGGGGTGGGTTTCAATGAGCAGTTCTTC. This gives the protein CASSLVGVGFNEQFF.

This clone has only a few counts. CDR3 sequence (DNA): TGCGCCAGCAGCTTGGGGACAGGGGCCCTTTACGAGCAGTACTTC. Translating it yields CASSLGTGALYEQYF. The chain recombines TRBV5-1 with TRBJ2-7, with TRBD1 matching 9 bases. The junction had 5 bases not matched to a gene; V was cut back by 0 bases and J by 4 bases. This CDR3 spans 15 amino acids. Germline-derived CDR1 and CDR2 are SGHRS and YFSETQ. Filled out from reference TRBV5-1 and TRBJ2-7, the complete variable domain reads KAGVTQTPRYLIKTRGQQVTLSCSPISGHRSVSWYQQTPGQGLQFLFEYFSETQRNKGNFPGRFSGRQFSNSRSEMNVSTLELGDSALYLCASSLGTGALYEQYFGPGTRLTVT.

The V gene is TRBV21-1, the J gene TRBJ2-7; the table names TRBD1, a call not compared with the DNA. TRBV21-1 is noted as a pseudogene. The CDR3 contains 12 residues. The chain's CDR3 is CASSPPPSEQYF. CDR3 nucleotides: TGTGCCAGCAGCCCACCCCCCAGCGAGCAGTACTTC.

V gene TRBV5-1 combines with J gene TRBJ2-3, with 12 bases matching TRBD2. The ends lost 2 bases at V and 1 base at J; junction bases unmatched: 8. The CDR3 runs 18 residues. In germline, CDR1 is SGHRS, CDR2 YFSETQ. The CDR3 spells CASSFGTSGRLRTDTQYF. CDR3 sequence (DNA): TGCGCCAGCAGCTTTGGGACTAGCGGGCGATTACGCACAGATACGCAGTATTTT.

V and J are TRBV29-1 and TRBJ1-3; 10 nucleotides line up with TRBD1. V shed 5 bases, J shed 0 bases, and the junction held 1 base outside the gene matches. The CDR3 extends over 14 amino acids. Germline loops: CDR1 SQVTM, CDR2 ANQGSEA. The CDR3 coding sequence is TGCAGCGTTTGGGACAGGGGCTCTGGAAACACCATATATTTT. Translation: CSVWDRGSGNTIYF.

The CDR3 protein is CASSVGAGGNQPQHF. DNA for the CDR3: TGTGCCAGCAGTGTAGGGGCAGGGGGTAATCAGCCCCAGCATTTT. The chain carries TRBV6-5 and TRBJ1-5; 7 nucleotides line up with TRBD1. The germline CDR1 and CDR2 sequences are MNHEY and SVGAGI. The V and J ends lost 5 bases and 4 bases, in that order; junction bases with no gene match: 8. CDR3 length: 15 residues.

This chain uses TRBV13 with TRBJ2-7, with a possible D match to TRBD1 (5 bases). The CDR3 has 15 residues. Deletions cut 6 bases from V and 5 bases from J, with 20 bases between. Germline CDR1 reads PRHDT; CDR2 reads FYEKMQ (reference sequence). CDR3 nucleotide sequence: TGTGCCAGCAGGGCCGGACATTTCGTGACCGACGAGCAGTACTTC. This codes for CASRAGHFVTDEQYF.

This CDR3 is CASSLAPGRRELFF. Here the CDR3 DNA reads TGTGCCAGCAGTTTGGCGCCAGGGCGCCGGGAGCTGTTTTTT. The chain links TRBV28 to TRBJ2-2, with TRBD1 as a possible D gene (5 bases). CDR1 is MDHEN, CDR2 SYDVKM, per germline. V was pared by 3 bases and J by 9 bases, with 14 bases between. This CDR3 has 14 residues. Full variable domain (outside the CDR3, taken from reference TRBV28 and TRBJ2-2): DVKVTQSSRYLVKRTGEKVFLECVQDMDHENMFWYRQDPGLGLRLIYFSYDVKMKEKGDIPEGYSVSREKKERFSLILESASTNQTSMYLCASSLAPGRRELFFGEGSRLTVL.

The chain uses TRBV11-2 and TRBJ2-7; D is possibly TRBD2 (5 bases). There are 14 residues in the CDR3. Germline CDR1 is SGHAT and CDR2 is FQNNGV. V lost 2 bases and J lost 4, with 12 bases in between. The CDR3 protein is CASSLTGSPYEQYF. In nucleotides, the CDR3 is TGTGCCAGCAGCTTAACGGGGTCCCCGTACGAGCAGTACTTC.

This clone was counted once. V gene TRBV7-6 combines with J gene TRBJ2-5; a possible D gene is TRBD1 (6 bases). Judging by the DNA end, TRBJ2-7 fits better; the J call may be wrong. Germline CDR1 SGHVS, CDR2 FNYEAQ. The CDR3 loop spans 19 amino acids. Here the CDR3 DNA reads TGTGCCAGCAGCTCGAACCTATTGGACAGCTCCAATACCGGCTACGAGCAGTACTTC. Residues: CASSSNLLDSSNTGYEQYF.

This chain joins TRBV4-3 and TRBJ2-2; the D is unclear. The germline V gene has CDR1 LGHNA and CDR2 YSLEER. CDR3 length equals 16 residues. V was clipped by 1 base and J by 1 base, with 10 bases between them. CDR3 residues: CASSQASSGNTGELFF. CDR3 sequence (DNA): TGCGCCAGCAGCCAAGCGTCGTCGGGGAACACCGGGGAGCTGTTTTTT.

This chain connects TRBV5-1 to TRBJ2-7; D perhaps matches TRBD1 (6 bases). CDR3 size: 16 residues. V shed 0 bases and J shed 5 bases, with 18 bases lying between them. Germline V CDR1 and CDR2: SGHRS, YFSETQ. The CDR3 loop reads CASSLGVQGRIDEQYF. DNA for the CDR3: TGCGCCAGCAGCTTGGGGGTTCAGGGGAGAATCGACGAGCAGTACTTC.

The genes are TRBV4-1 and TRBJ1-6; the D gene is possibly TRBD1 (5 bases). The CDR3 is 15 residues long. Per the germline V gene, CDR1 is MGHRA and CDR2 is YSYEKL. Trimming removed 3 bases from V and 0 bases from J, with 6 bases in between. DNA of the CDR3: TGCGCCAGCAGCCATGACAGCTCCTATAATTCACCCCTCCACTTT. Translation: CASSHDSSYNSPLHF.

CDR3 in amino acids: CASSRTGPTASNEKLFF. The DNA for the CDR3 is TGCGCCAGCAGCCGCACAGGCCCGACAGCCAGTAATGAAAAACTGTTTTTT. This chain links TRBV4-3 with TRBJ1-4; D might be TRBD1 (5 bases). This CDR3 has 17 residues. Germline V gene data show CDR1 as LGHNA and CDR2 as YSLEER. The V end was cut by 4 bases, the J end by 4 bases, with 19 bases between.

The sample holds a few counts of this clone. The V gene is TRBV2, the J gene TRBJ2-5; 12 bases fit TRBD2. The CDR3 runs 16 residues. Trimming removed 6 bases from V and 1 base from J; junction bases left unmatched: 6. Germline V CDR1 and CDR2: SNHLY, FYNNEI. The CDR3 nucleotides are TGTGCCAGCAGATACGGACTAGCGGGGCGCCAAGAGACCCAGTACTTC. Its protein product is CASRYGLAGRQETQYF.

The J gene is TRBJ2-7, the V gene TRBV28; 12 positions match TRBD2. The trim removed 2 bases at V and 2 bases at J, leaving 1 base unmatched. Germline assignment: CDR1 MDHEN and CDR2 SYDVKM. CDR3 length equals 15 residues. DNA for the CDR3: TGTGCCAGCAGTTTAGGGACTAGCGGGCCCTACGAGCAGTACTTC. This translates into CASSLGTSGPYEQYF.

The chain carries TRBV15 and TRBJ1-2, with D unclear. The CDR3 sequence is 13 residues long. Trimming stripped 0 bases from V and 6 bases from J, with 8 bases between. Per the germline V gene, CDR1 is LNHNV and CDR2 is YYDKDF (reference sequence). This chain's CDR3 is CATSRDHGDGYTF. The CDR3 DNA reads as TGTGCCACCAGCAGAGATCACGGGGATGGCTACACCTTC.

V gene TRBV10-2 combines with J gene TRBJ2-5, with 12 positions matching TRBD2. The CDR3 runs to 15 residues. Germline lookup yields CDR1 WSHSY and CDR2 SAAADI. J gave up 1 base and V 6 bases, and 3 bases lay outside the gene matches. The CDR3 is CASRGLAGLQETQYF. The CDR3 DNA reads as TGCGCCAGCAGGGGACTAGCGGGCCTCCAAGAGACCCAGTACTTC.

CDR3 sequence (DNA): TGTGCCAGCAGTTTAGAAACAGGGTGGAACACCGGGGAGCTGTTTTTT. Protein product: CASSLETGWNTGELFF. The chain links TRBV27 to TRBJ2-2; D may be TRBD1 (6 bases). Trimming pared 2 bases from V and 1 base from J, leaving 11 bases between. The CDR3 loop spans 16 amino acids. The V gene's germline CDR1 is MNHEY and CDR2 SMNVEV (reference sequence).

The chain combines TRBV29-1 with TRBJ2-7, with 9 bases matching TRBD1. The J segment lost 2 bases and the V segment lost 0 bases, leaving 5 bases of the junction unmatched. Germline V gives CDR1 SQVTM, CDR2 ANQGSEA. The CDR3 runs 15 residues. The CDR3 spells CSVEDQQGAPYEQYF. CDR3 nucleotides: TGCAGCGTTGAAGACCAACAGGGGGCTCCCTACGAGCAGTACTTC.

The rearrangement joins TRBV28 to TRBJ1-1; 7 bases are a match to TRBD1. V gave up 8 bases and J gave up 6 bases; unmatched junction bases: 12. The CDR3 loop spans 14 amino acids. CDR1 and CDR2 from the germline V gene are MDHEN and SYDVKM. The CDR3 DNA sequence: TGTGCCAGCCATCTGAGGGGGCCTAGAGCTGAAGCTTTCTTT. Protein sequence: CASHLRGPRAEAFF.

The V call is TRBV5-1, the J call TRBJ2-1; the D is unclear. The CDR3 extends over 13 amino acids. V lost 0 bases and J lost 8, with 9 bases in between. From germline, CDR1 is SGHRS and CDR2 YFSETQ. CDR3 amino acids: CASSLEPTDEQFF. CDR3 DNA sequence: TGCGCCAGCAGCTTGGAACCGACTGATGAGCAGTTCTTC.

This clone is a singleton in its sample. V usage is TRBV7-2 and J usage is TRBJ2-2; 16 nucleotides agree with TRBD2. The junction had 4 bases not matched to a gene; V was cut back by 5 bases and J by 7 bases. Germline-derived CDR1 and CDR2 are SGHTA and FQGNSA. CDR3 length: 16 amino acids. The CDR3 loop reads CASSPGLAGGNGELFF. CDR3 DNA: TGTGCCAGCAGCCCGGGACTAGCGGGAGGGAACGGGGAGCTGTTTTTT.

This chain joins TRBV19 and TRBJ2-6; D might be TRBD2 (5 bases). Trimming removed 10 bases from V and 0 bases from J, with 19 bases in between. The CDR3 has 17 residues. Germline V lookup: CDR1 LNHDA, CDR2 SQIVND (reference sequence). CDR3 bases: TGTGCCACCAGTCGGCCTAGCTCTGGCTCTGGGGCCAACGTCCTGACTTTC. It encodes CATSRPSSGSGANVLTF.

Here the CDR3 DNA reads TGTGCCAGTAGCACCGGGATATACGATTCACCCCTCCACTTT. Protein: CASSTGIYDSPLHF. This chain joins TRBV19 and TRBJ1-6; no definite D call. The CDR3 length is 14 residues. The germline gives CDR1 LNHDA, CDR2 SQIVND (reference sequence). V lost 6 bases and J lost 8, with 14 bases in between. The full variable domain, rest sourced from reference TRBV19 and TRBJ1-6, is DGGITQSPKYLFRKEGQNVTLSCEQNLNHDAMYWYRQDPGQGLRLIYYSQIVNDFQKGDIAEGYSVSREKKESFPLTVTSAQKNPTAFYLCASSTGIYDSPLHFGNGTRLTVT.

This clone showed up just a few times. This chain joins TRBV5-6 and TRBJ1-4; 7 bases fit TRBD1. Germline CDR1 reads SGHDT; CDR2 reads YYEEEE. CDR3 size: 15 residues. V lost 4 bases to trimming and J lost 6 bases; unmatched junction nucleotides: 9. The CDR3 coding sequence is TGTGCCAGCAGCCTGCTCAGGGGGATGGATGAAAAACTGTTTTTT. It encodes CASSLLRGMDEKLFF.

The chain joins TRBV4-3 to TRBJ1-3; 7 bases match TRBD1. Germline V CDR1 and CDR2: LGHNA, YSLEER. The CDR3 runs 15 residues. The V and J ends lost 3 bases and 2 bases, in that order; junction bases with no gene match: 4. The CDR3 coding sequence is TGCGCCAGCAGCCAGCTGACAGGGACTGGAAACACCATATATTTT. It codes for CASSQLTGTGNTIYF.

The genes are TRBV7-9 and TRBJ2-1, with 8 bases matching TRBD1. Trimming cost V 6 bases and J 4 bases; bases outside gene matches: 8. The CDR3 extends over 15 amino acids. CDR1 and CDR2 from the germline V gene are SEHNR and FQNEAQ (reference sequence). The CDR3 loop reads CASRAGQGFYNEQFF. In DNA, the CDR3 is TGTGCCAGCAGGGCCGGACAGGGATTTTACAATGAGCAGTTCTTC.

The CDR3 loop reads CASSLAGGSLGNIQYF. The CDR3 DNA reads as TGCGCCAGCAGCTTGGCCGGCGGGTCTTTGGGAAACATTCAGTACTTC. The V call is TRBV5-1, the J call TRBJ2-4; D might be TRBD2 (5 bases). There are 16 residues in the CDR3. The germline gives CDR1 SGHRS, CDR2 YFSETQ. The V and J ends lost 0 bases and 6 bases respectively, with 16 bases between them.

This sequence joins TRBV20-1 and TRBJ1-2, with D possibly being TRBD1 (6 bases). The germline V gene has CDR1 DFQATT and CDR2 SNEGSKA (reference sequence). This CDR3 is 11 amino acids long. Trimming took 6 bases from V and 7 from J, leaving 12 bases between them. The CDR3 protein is CSAPTGFGYTF. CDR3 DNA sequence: TGCAGTGCCCCGACAGGTTTTGGCTACACCTTC.